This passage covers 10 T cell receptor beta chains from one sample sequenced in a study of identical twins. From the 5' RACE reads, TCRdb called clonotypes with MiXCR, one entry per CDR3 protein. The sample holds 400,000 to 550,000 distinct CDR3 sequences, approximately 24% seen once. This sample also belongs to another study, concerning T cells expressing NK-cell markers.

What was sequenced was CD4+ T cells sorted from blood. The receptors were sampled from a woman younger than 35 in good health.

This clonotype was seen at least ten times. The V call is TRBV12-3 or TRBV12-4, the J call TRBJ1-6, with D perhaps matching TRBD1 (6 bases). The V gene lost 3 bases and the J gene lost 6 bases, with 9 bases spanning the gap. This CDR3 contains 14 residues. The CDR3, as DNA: TGTGCCAGCAGTTTTAGGGGGGGTAATTCACCCCTCCACTTT. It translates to CASSFRGGNSPLHF.

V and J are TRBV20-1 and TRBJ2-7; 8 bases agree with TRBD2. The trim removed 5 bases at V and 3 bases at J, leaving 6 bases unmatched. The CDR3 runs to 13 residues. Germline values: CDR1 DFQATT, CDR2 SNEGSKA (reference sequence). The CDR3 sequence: CSASSGGGYEQYF. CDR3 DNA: TGCAGTGCTTCAAGCGGGGGAGGCTACGAGCAGTACTTC.

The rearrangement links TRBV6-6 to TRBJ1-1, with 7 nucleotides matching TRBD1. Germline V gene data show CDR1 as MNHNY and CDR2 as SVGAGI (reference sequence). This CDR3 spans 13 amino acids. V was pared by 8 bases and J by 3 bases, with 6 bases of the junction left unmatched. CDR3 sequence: CASGRQGDTEAFF. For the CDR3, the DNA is TGTGCCAGCGGACGACAGGGTGACACTGAAGCTTTCTTT.

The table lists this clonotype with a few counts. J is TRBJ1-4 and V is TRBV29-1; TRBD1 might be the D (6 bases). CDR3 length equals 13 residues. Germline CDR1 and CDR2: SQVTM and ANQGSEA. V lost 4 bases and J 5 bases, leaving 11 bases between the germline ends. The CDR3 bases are TGCAGCGTTGTAGGGCAGGGGAATGAAAAACTGTTTTTT. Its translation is CSVVGQGNEKLFF.

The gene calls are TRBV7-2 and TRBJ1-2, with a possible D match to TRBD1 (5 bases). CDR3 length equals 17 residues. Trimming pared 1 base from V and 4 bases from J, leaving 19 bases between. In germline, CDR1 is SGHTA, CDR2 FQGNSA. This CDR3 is CASSLVVGFRGPYGYTF. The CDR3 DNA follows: TGTGCCAGCAGCTTAGTGGTTGGGTTTAGGGGACCCTATGGCTACACCTTC. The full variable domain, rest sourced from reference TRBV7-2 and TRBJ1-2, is GAGVSQSPSNKVTEKGKDVELRCDPISGHTALYWYRQSLGQGLEFLIYFQGNSAPDKSGLPSDRFSAERTGGSVSTLTIQRTQQEDSAVYLCASSLVVGFRGPYGYTFGSGTRLTVV.

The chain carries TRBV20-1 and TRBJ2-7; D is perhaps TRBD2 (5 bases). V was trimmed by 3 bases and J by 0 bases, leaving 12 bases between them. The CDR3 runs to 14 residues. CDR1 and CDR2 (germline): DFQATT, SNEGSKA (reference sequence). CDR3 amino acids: CSASKVRASYEQYF. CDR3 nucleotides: TGCAGTGCTAGCAAAGTGCGGGCCTCCTACGAGCAGTACTTC.

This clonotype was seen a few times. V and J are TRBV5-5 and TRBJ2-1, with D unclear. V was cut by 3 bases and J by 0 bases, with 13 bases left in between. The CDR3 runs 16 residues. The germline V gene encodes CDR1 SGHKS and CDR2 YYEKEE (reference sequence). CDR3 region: CASSSNPGPSYNEQFF. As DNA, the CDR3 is TGTGCCAGCAGCTCCAACCCGGGCCCCTCCTACAATGAGCAGTTCTTC. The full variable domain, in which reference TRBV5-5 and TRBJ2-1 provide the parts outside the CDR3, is DAGVTQSPTHLIKTRGQQVTLRCSPISGHKSVSWYQQVLGQGPQFIFQYYEKEERGRGNFPDRFSARQFPNYSSELNVNALLLGDSALYLCASSSNPGPSYNEQFFGPGTRLTVL.

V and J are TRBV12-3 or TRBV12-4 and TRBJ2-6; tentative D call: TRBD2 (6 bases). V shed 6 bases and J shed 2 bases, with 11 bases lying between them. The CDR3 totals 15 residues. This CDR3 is CASSPGVPGANVLTF. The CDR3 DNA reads TGTGCCAGCAGCCCGGGGGTCCCTGGGGCCAACGTCCTGACTTTC.

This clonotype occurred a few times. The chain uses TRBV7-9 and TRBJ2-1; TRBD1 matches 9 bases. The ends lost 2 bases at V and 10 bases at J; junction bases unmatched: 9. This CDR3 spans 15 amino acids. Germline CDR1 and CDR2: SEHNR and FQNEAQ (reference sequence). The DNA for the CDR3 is TGTGCCAGCAGCTTATCCGGGACAGGGAACGGGGAGCAGTTCTTC. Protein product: CASSLSGTGNGEQFF.

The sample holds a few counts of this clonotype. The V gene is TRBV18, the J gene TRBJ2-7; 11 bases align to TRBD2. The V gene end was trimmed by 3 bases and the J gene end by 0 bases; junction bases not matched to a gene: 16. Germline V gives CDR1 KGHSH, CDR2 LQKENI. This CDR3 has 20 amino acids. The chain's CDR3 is CASSPKPGTSGQESSYEQYF. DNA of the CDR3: TGTGCCAGCTCACCCAAACCCGGGACTAGCGGACAAGAAAGCTCCTACGAGCAGTACTTC.